This T cell receptor beta chain is drawn from a study of cytomegalovirus exposure and HLA in healthy donors. The study's findings and limits: Despite most TCR sequences being rare, some public TCRs occurred in many donors. HLA-A and HLA-B allele assignments for most subjects were reportedly predicted accurately using TCR beta sequences. Available immune exposure information covered CMV serostatus only. Owing to their indistinguishability, certain V segments, notably TRBV6-2 and TRBV6-3, were excluded.

As regards this clone: Its antigen is currently unknown.

60 Vbeta and 13 Jbeta primers were used in PCR. Sequenced by immunoSEQ multiplex PCR; TCRdb stores in-frame clones only, minus some. The sample holds 150,000 to 200,000 clones; approximately 75% are singletons and the top ten take about 1.6%. Germline CDR1 SGHAT, CDR2 FQDESV (reference sequence). The V gene lost 1 base and the J gene lost 4 bases, with 10 bases spanning the gap. The CDR3 extends over 14 amino acids. The sequenced material came from PBMCs. This receptor was taken from a girl aged 5-17 years in good health and CMV-seronegative. This chain joins TRBV11-1 and TRBJ1-1, with D hard to call. The CDR3 region is CASSLVLGSTEAFF. The DNA of the CDR3 is TGTGCCAGCAGCTTAGTCTTGGGGAGCACTGAAGCTTTCTTT.